This entry lists 28 T cell receptor beta chains sequenced from one sample in a study of blood T cell repertoires in COVID-19. Method: immunoSEQ multiplex PCR; TCRdb's copy keeps in-frame clones and lacks some. The profile shows 190,000 or so clones, roughly 85% of them singletons. The sample consisted of PBMCs or T cells enriched from blood (not recorded which). These receptors were collected from a man in his forties who had recovered from COVID-19.

The V gene is TRBV7-2, the J gene TRBJ1-1; no firm D call. The germline gives CDR1 SGHTA, CDR2 FQGNSA. The CDR3 length is 13 residues. Trimming cost V 2 bases and J 11 bases, with 15 bases left between them. This CDR3 reads CASSLKSRLDAFF. CDR3 DNA sequence: TGTGCCAGCAGCTTAAAGAGCCGCCTCGATGCTTTCTTT.

V and J are TRBV5-1 and TRBJ2-3, with TRBD2 matching 10 bases. The CDR3 spans 17 residues. CDR1 and CDR2 from the germline V gene are SGHRS and YFSETQ. V trimming: 0 bases; J trimming: 1 base; junction bases outside the gene matches: 5. The CDR3 DNA reads TGCGCCAGCAGCTTGGCGGTCACTAGCGGGGGCACAGATACGCAGTATTTT. Protein: CASSLAVTSGGTDTQYF.

The chain is built from TRBV7-9 and TRBJ1-3, with a possible D match to TRBD1 (5 bases). Per germline, CDR1 SEHNR and CDR2 FQNEAQ (reference sequence). CDR3 size: 15 residues. Trimming pared 1 base from V and 8 bases from J, leaving 15 bases between. The CDR3 is CASSLVSAPGDTIYF. CDR3 nucleotide sequence: TGTGCCAGCAGCTTAGTCTCAGCCCCGGGGGACACCATATATTTT.

J is TRBJ2-7 and V is TRBV29-1; 10 bases line up with TRBD1. The ends lost 7 bases at V and 2 bases at J; junction bases unmatched: 8. There are 14 residues in the CDR3. From germline, CDR1 is SQVTM and CDR2 ANQGSEA. This chain's CDR3 is CSAEGQGPTYEQYF. The CDR3 region has the DNA TGCAGCGCCGAGGGACAGGGGCCCACCTACGAGCAGTACTTC.

The chain employs TRBV7-2 and TRBJ1-2; 7 bases align to TRBD1. Trimming took 5 bases from V and 0 from J; bases not matched to a gene: 9. Germline values: CDR1 SGHTA, CDR2 FQGNSA. This CDR3 comprises 16 residues. Here the CDR3 reads CASSRDSNQANYGYTF. The CDR3 DNA sequence: TGTGCCAGCAGCCGGGACAGTAACCAAGCTAACTATGGCTACACCTTC.

The CDR3 sequence is CASSFRASGTDTQYF. The CDR3 DNA is TGCGCCAGCAGCTTCCGGGCTAGCGGCACAGATACGCAGTATTTT. The chain combines TRBV5-1 with TRBJ2-3; perhaps TRBD2 as D (6 bases). The V end was cut by 2 bases, the J end by 1 base, with 11 bases between. The V gene's germline CDR1 is SGHRS and CDR2 YFSETQ. CDR3 size: 15 residues. Based on the CDR3 plus reference TRBV5-1 and TRBJ2-3, the full variable domain is KAGVTQTPRYLIKTRGQQVTLSCSPISGHRSVSWYQQTPGQGLQFLFEYFSETQRNKGNFPGRFSGRQFSNSRSEMNVSTLELGDSALYLCASSFRASGTDTQYFGPGTRLTVL.

The rearrangement links TRBV29-1 to TRBJ1-2; 8 bases are a match to TRBD1. This CDR3 has 11 amino acids. Germline CDR1 SQVTM, CDR2 ANQGSEA. Trimming removed 6 bases from V and 7 bases from J; junction bases left unmatched: 4. As DNA, the CDR3 is TGCAGCGTCAGGGGGCTGTCTGGCTACACCTTC. Protein product: CSVRGLSGYTF.

This clone was observed a handful of times. The rearrangement joins TRBV11-3 to TRBJ2-7; a possible D gene is TRBD1 (6 bases). Between the trimmed V and J ends, which lost 0 bases and 1 base, there was a span of 10 bases. Germline V gene sequence: CDR1 SGHNT, CDR2 YENEEA. The CDR3 totals 15 residues. The CDR3 nucleotides are TGTGCCAGCAGCTTAGATTTCAGGGGATCCTACGAGCAGTACTTC. Translated, it gives CASSLDFRGSYEQYF.

The genes are TRBV5-6 and TRBJ2-3; 10 bases align to TRBD2. The CDR3 totals 14 residues. V shed 3 bases, J shed 5 bases, and the junction held 3 bases outside the gene matches. Germline V gene lookup returns CDR1 SGHDT and CDR2 YYEEEE. The CDR3 sequence: CASSSRLAGDTQYF. The DNA of the CDR3 is TGTGCCAGCAGCTCACGACTAGCGGGAGATACGCAGTATTTT.

V and J are TRBV15 and TRBJ2-1; the match to TRBD2 covers 10 bases. V gave up 5 bases and J gave up 3 bases; unmatched junction bases: 10. The V gene's germline CDR1 is LNHNV and CDR2 YYDKDF (reference sequence). The CDR3 length is 17 residues. CDR3: CATSEKLAGPFYNEQFF. CDR3 DNA sequence: TGTGCCACCAGCGAGAAACTAGCGGGACCCTTCTACAATGAGCAGTTCTTC.

The chain combines TRBV9 with TRBJ2-1; no definite D call. V lost 2 bases and J 7 bases, leaving 16 bases between the germline ends. This CDR3 contains 15 residues. Germline V CDR1 and CDR2: SGDLS, YYNGEE. CDR3 DNA sequence: TGTGCCAGCAGCGTTACATCGCTTTCAGTGAATGAGCAGTTCTTC. Its protein product is CASSVTSLSVNEQFF.

CDR3 bases: TGTGCCAGCAGCATGGGCTCCGGGACAGCGAACACTGAAGCTTTCTTT. Amino acids: CASSMGSGTANTEAFF. The gene calls are TRBV5-4 and TRBJ1-1; 7 bases line up with TRBD1. V lost 4 bases and J lost 1; bases outside the gene matches: 10. Per germline, CDR1 SGHNT and CDR2 YYREEE (reference sequence). This CDR3 region has 16 residues.

V usage is TRBV5-1 and J usage is TRBJ2-1, with 7 bases aligning to TRBD2. The length of the CDR3 is 14 residues. V lost 4 bases to trimming and J lost 7 bases; unmatched junction nucleotides: 8. Germline V CDR1 and CDR2: SGHRS, YFSETQ. CDR3 nucleotides: TGCGCCAGCAGCCCCGGGGGGAGTCATAATGAGCAGTTCTTC. Protein sequence: CASSPGGSHNEQFF.

The chain employs TRBV18 and TRBJ1-1, with D unresolved. Germline V gene data show CDR1 as KGHSH and CDR2 as LQKENI. The CDR3 runs 13 residues. V gave up 4 bases and J gave up 3 bases, with 9 bases separating them. CDR3 in DNA: TGTGCCAGCTCACTTGATTCGGACACTGAAGCTTTCTTT. It translates to CASSLDSDTEAFF. The full variable domain, in which reference TRBV18 and TRBJ1-1 provide the parts outside the CDR3, is NAGVMQNPRHLVRRRGQEARLRCSPMKGHSHVYWYRQLPEEGLKFMVYLQKENIIDESGMPKERFSAEFPKEGPSILRIQQVVRGDSAAYFCASSLDSDTEAFFGQGTRLTVV.

This rearrangement joins TRBV5-1 to TRBJ2-2, with a weak D call TRBD2 (5 bases). CDR3 size: 16 residues. Germline V CDR1 and CDR2: SGHRS, YFSETQ. V lost 3 bases and J lost 7, with 19 bases in between. CDR3 loop: CASSSKASRSVGELFF. Written as DNA, the CDR3 is TGCGCCAGCAGCTCCAAGGCTAGCAGAAGCGTCGGGGAGCTGTTTTTT. The full variable domain, its missing parts supplied by reference TRBV5-1 and TRBJ2-2, is KAGVTQTPRYLIKTRGQQVTLSCSPISGHRSVSWYQQTPGQGLQFLFEYFSETQRNKGNFPGRFSGRQFSNSRSEMNVSTLELGDSALYLCASSSKASRSVGELFFGEGSRLTVL.

The chain joins TRBV6-2 or TRBV6-3 to TRBJ2-7; 10 bases fit TRBD2. Looked up from germline, CDR1 is MNHEY and CDR2 is SVGEGT. V lost 2 bases to trimming and J lost 4 bases; unmatched junction nucleotides: 5. This CDR3 comprises 15 residues. The CDR3 DNA sequence: TGTGCCAGCAGTTACGCTAGCGGGAGAGGATACGAGCAGTACTTC. This encodes CASSYASGRGYEQYF.

The CDR3 nucleotides are TGCGCCAGCAGCCCCGGTGCGGCGGGGGCCTACGAGCAGTACTTC. This sequence encodes CASSPGAAGAYEQYF. V gene TRBV5-1 combines with J gene TRBJ2-7; 7 bases agree with TRBD2. V gave up 4 bases and J gave up 2 bases; unmatched junction bases: 9. Germline V gives CDR1 SGHRS, CDR2 YFSETQ. The CDR3 consists of 15 residues. The variable domain in full, with the rest retrieved from reference TRBV5-1 and TRBJ2-7, is KAGVTQTPRYLIKTRGQQVTLSCSPISGHRSVSWYQQTPGQGLQFLFEYFSETQRNKGNFPGRFSGRQFSNSRSEMNVSTLELGDSALYLCASSPGAAGAYEQYFGPGTRLTVT.

The chain has TRBV7-8 and TRBJ2-5; D not resolved. CDR3 length equals 13 residues. The V gene lost 1 base and the J gene lost 1 base, with 4 bases spanning the gap. Germline V CDR1 and CDR2: SGHVS, FQNEAQ. The CDR3 nucleotides read TGTGCCAGCAGCTTAGGCAGCCAAGAGACCCAGTACTTC. Encoded protein: CASSLGSQETQYF.

V and J are TRBV5-1 and TRBJ2-3; TRBD2 agrees at 10 bases. Germline V gene data show CDR1 as SGHRS and CDR2 as YFSETQ. CDR3 size: 16 residues. Trimming took 4 bases from V and 0 from J; bases not matched to a gene: 5. CDR3 in amino acids: CASSVGLAASTDTQYF. DNA for the CDR3: TGCGCCAGCAGCGTCGGACTAGCGGCCAGCACAGATACGCAGTATTTT.

This chain connects TRBV9 to TRBJ2-3; TRBD1 might be the D (6 bases). Trimming stripped 1 base from V and 1 base from J, with 13 bases between. The CDR3 sequence is 16 residues long. Germline values: CDR1 SGDLS, CDR2 YYNGEE. The CDR3: CASSVSGTPGTDTQYF. DNA of the CDR3: TGTGCCAGCAGCGTATCCGGGACACCCGGCACAGATACGCAGTATTTT.

This chain links TRBV9 with TRBJ1-3; the D gene is possibly TRBD1 (5 bases). This CDR3 is 15 amino acids long. Deletions cut 0 bases from V and 3 bases from J, with 10 bases between. Germline loops: CDR1 SGDLS, CDR2 YYNGEE. The DNA for the CDR3 is TGTGCCAGCAGCGTAGATGGGGGGTTTGGAAACACCATATATTTT. Translating it yields CASSVDGGFGNTIYF.

The chain combines TRBV4-1 with TRBJ2-7, with a tentative D call TRBD2 (6 bases). Germline V gene sequence: CDR1 MGHRA, CDR2 YSYEKL. V was trimmed by 1 base and J by 0 bases, leaving 10 bases between them. CDR3 length equals 15 residues. This CDR3 reads CASSQVHGSSYEQYF. The CDR3 nucleotides are TGCGCCAGCAGCCAAGTCCACGGGAGCTCCTACGAGCAGTACTTC.

The chain employs TRBV27 and TRBJ2-7, with 8 positions matching TRBD2. The germline V gene encodes CDR1 MNHEY and CDR2 SMNVEV (reference sequence). J lost 4 bases, V lost 4 bases, and 9 bases had no gene match. The CDR3 has 15 amino acids. This CDR3 is CASSYSRAGVYEQYF. The CDR3, as DNA: TGTGCCAGCAGTTACTCCCGAGCGGGAGTGTACGAGCAGTACTTC.

The chain has TRBV6-5 and TRBJ2-7; 7 nucleotides agree with TRBD1. With V trimmed by 5 bases and J by 6 bases, 4 bases remained unmatched. The CDR3 is made up of 12 amino acids. Germline V lookup: CDR1 MNHEY, CDR2 SVGAGI. The CDR3 sequence is CASSRAGGEQYF. CDR3 DNA sequence: TGTGCCAGCAGTAGGGCAGGGGGCGAGCAGTACTTC.

The chain employs TRBV14 and TRBJ1-2; 9 bases fit TRBD1. Germline-derived CDR1 and CDR2 are SGHDN and FVKESK. Unmatched junction bases numbered 2, after V lost 2 bases and J lost 4 bases. The CDR3 spans 14 residues. CDR3 nucleotides: TGTGCCAGCAGCCAACTGACAGGGGGCTATGGCTACACCTTC. It translates to CASSQLTGGYGYTF.

This chain's CDR3 is CASSESSYNEQFF. The DNA for the CDR3 is TGTGCCAGCAGCGAGAGCTCCTACAATGAGCAGTTCTTC. The chain joins TRBV9 to TRBJ2-1, with D uncertain. The CDR3 totals 13 residues. Germline values: CDR1 SGDLS, CDR2 YYNGEE. V lost 3 bases and J lost 0, with 4 bases in between. Full variable domain (rest looked up from reference TRBV9 and TRBJ2-1): DSGVTQTPKHLITATGQRVTLRCSPRSGDLSVYWYQQSLDQGLQFLIQYYNGEERAKGNILERFSAQQFPDLHSELNLSSLELGDSALYFCASSESSYNEQFFGPGTRLTVL.

This clone was counted a few times. This chain joins TRBV12-3 or TRBV12-4 and TRBJ1-6, with D possibly being TRBD1 (5 bases). The V end was cut by 7 bases, the J end by 7 bases, with 11 bases between. The CDR3 loop spans 13 amino acids. The DNA of the CDR3 is TGTGCCAGCACCTCGGGGGGGAATTCACCCCTCCACTTT. Its protein product is CASTSGGNSPLHF.

V and J are TRBV7-9 and TRBJ2-1, with TRBD2 identical over 14 bases. The CDR3 extends over 18 amino acids. The V gene's germline CDR1 is SEHNR and CDR2 FQNEAQ (reference sequence). The ends lost 5 bases at V and 12 bases at J; junction bases unmatched: 18. The CDR3 DNA follows: TGTGCCAGCAGCCCCCGGTCTAATTACGGACTAGCGGGAGGACGGCAGTTCTTC. Amino acid sequence: CASSPRSNYGLAGGRQFF.